These 30 T cell receptor beta chains were sequenced from one sample in a study of beta chain features in type 1 diabetes. The whole isolated RNA underwent reverse transcription, so sequencing captured expressed TCRB transcripts. Method: immunoSEQ multiplex PCR; TCRdb's copy keeps in-frame clones and lacks some. The sample carries roughly 41,000 clones, 49% recorded once. The sequencing input was central memory CD4+ T cells from blood. The source is a woman aged 18-29 years in good health.

This clone was recorded a few times. The chain carries TRBV19 and TRBJ2-2; a possible D gene is TRBD1 (6 bases). CDR1 LNHDA and CDR2 SQIVND come from the germline V gene (reference sequence). The CDR3 extends over 15 amino acids. The V and J ends lost 5 bases and 4 bases respectively, with 14 bases between them. The CDR3 DNA is TGTGCCAGTAGTGCCCAGGGGTTTGCCACCGGGGAGCTGTTTTTT. The encoded protein is CASSAQGFATGELFF.

The rearrangement uses TRBV4-2 and TRBJ1-6; D gene ambiguous. Trimming shortened V by 3 bases and J by 12 bases, and 15 bases separated the two germline ends. The CDR3 covers 14 residues. CDR1 is LGHNA and CDR2 is YNFKEQ in the germline V gene. The CDR3 region is CASSQNSMGGPLHF. The DNA for the CDR3 is TGTGCCAGCAGCCAGAACTCCATGGGAGGACCCCTCCACTTT.

In DNA form, the CDR3 reads TGTGCCAGCAGCACGGGTATTCTCGGCTACACCTTC. Its translation: CASSTGILGYTF. The chain joins TRBV5-5 to TRBJ1-2; D gene unclear. V lost 4 bases to trimming and J lost 8 bases, with 12 bases between them. The CDR3 sequence is 12 residues long. Germline lookup yields CDR1 SGHKS and CDR2 YYEKEE (reference sequence).

The rearrangement links TRBV19 to TRBJ1-1; 9 bases agree with TRBD1. The germline CDR1 and CDR2 sequences are LNHDA and SQIVND (reference sequence). The CDR3 spans 15 residues. The J segment lost 0 bases and the V segment lost 7 bases, leaving 6 bases of the junction unmatched. CDR3 region: CASMDRGRLNTEAFF. The CDR3 DNA reads as TGTGCCAGTATGGACAGGGGCCGCCTGAACACTGAAGCTTTCTTT.

This clone was counted a few times. CDR3 nucleotides: TGTGCCAGCAGTTCAGTTATAGCCAAAAACATTCAGTACTTC. This gives the protein CASSSVIAKNIQYF. The chain has TRBV6-6 and TRBJ2-4; unclear D gene. The germline gives CDR1 MNHNY, CDR2 SVGAGI (reference sequence). The CDR3 spans 14 residues. V dropped 4 bases and J dropped 0 bases, with 7 bases sitting between them.

This clone was counted between two and nine times. The rearrangement joins TRBV30 to TRBJ1-2; tentatively, D is TRBD1 (5 bases). This CDR3 is 14 amino acids long. Trimming took off 4 bases at V and 4 bases at J, with 16 bases between the two ends. The V gene's germline CDR1 is GTSNPN and CDR2 SVGIG (reference sequence). In nucleotides, the CDR3 is TGTGCCTGGAATCCCGCGGGGGGTGCCTATGGCTACACCTTC. This sequence encodes CAWNPAGGAYGYTF. Combining the CDR3 with reference TRBV30 and TRBJ1-2 gives the whole variable domain SQTIHQWPATLVQPVGSPLSLECTVEGTSNPNLYWYRQAAGRGLQLLFYSVGIGQISSEVPQNLSASRPQDRQFILSSKKLLLSDSGFYLCAWNPAGGAYGYTFGSGTRLTVV.

The rearrangement joins TRBV29-1 to TRBJ2-5; D is perhaps TRBD2 (5 bases). Germline values: CDR1 SQVTM, CDR2 ANQGSEA. V dropped 4 bases and J dropped 5 bases, with 8 bases sitting between them. This CDR3 has 11 amino acids. In DNA form, the CDR3 reads TGCAGCGTTGGTCCGGGGGAGACCCAGTACTTC. It is translated as CSVGPGETQYF.

This sequence joins TRBV4-2 and TRBJ2-1; 11 bases align to TRBD2. Germline lookup yields CDR1 LGHNA and CDR2 YNFKEQ. The CDR3 contains 15 residues. V lost 0 bases to trimming and J lost 9 bases; unmatched junction nucleotides: 4. Here the CDR3 reads CASSQETSGRSEQFF. The DNA for the CDR3 is TGTGCCAGCAGCCAAGAAACTAGCGGGAGATCTGAGCAGTTCTTC.

This clone has just a few counts. CDR3 amino acids: CASVVSRWATEAFF. In DNA, the CDR3 is TGTGCCAGCGTAGTTAGTCGCTGGGCCACTGAAGCTTTCTTT. The chain joins TRBV6-1 to TRBJ1-1; unclear D gene. The CDR3 contains 14 residues. With 8 bases removed from V and 4 bases from J, the gap between germline ends came to 17 bases. CDR1 and CDR2 (germline): MNHNS, SASEGT.

V is TRBV6-1 and J is TRBJ2-5, with 7 bases fitting TRBD2. The germline V gene encodes CDR1 MNHNS and CDR2 SASEGT. This CDR3 is built from 15 residues. Germline trimming cut 6 bases from V and 2 bases from J; bases unmatched to any gene: 9. CDR3 residues: CASRRRGGGQETQYF. CDR3 in DNA: TGTGCCAGCAGGCGACGAGGCGGGGGACAAGAGACCCAGTACTTC.

In this sample, this clone turned up a few times. The V gene is TRBV7-8, the J gene TRBJ2-7; 8 nucleotides line up with TRBD2. Germline-derived CDR1 and CDR2 are SGHVS and FQNEAQ. This CDR3 spans 15 amino acids. The trim removed 3 bases at V and 2 bases at J, leaving 6 bases unmatched. This CDR3 reads CASSFYTSGPYEQYF. Written as DNA, the CDR3 is TGTGCCAGCAGCTTTTATACTAGCGGACCCTACGAGCAGTACTTC.

The chain is built from TRBV5-6 and TRBJ1-4, with D maybe TRBD1 (5 bases). Germline V gene lookup returns CDR1 SGHDT and CDR2 YYEEEE. CDR3 length: 16 residues. Trimming removed 4 bases at V and 7 bases at J, with 20 bases between. CDR3 DNA sequence: TGTGCCAGCAGCCCACTCAGGGCGGCAGGGCCTGAAAAACTGTTTTTT. Translated: CASSPLRAAGPEKLFF. Looking up the rest from reference TRBV5-6 and TRBJ1-4 gives the full variable domain: DAGVTQSPTHLIKTRGQQVTLRCSPKSGHDTVSWYQQALGQGPQFIFQYYEEEERQRGNFPDRFSGHQFPNYSSELNVNALLLGDSALYLCASSPLRAAGPEKLFFGSGTQLSVL.

This clone was recorded a few times. The chain recombines TRBV11-2 with TRBJ2-3, with TRBD2 matching over 7 bases. The CDR3 spans 16 residues. V lost 5 bases and J lost 3; bases outside the gene matches: 11. Germline lookup yields CDR1 SGHAT and CDR2 FQNNGV. In nucleotides, the CDR3 is TGTGCCAGCAGCCCACTTGGGGCGGGGGTAACAGATACGCAGTATTTT. As protein: CASSPLGAGVTDTQYF. The full variable domain, rest sourced from reference TRBV11-2 and TRBJ2-3, is EAGVAQSPRYKIIEKRQSVAFWCNPISGHATLYWYQQILGQGPKLLIQFQNNGVVDDSQLPKDRFSAERLKGVDSTLKIQPAKLEDSAVYLCASSPLGAGVTDTQYFGPGTRLTVL.

J is TRBJ2-7 and V is TRBV7-2; D might be TRBD2 (5 bases). Trimming removed 4 bases from V and 6 bases from J, with 10 bases in between. This CDR3 is built from 12 residues. Germline loops: CDR1 SGHTA, CDR2 FQGNSA. CDR3 nucleotides: TGTGCCAGCAGCTCTACGGGATTCGAGCAGTACTTC. Translating gives CASSSTGFEQYF.

J is TRBJ2-7 and V is TRBV11-2, with 9 positions matching TRBD1. V dropped 5 bases and J dropped 1; count of bases not matched to a gene: 6. There are 15 residues in the CDR3. Germline loops: CDR1 SGHAT, CDR2 FQNNGV. This CDR3 reads CASSSHRGRSYEQYF. The CDR3 nucleotides are TGTGCCAGCAGCAGTCACAGGGGGCGATCCTACGAGCAGTACTTC.

The chain links TRBV19 to TRBJ1-1; 7 bases fit TRBD1. CDR1 and CDR2 (germline): LNHDA, SQIVND (reference sequence). This CDR3 has 15 residues. Trimming took 7 bases from V and 0 from J; bases not matched to a gene: 8. CDR3 sequence (DNA): TGTGCCAGTACCTCGACAGGGATCATGAACACTGAAGCTTTCTTT. Its protein product is CASTSTGIMNTEAFF. Variable domain in full (rest from reference TRBV19 and TRBJ1-1): DGGITQSPKYLFRKEGQNVTLSCEQNLNHDAMYWYRQDPGQGLRLIYYSQIVNDFQKGDIAEGYSVSREKKESFPLTVTSAQKNPTAFYLCASTSTGIMNTEAFFGQGTRLTVV.

The rearrangement links TRBV7-2 to TRBJ2-5; tentatively, D is TRBD2 (7 bases). The CDR3 has 14 residues. Per germline, CDR1 SGHTA and CDR2 FQGNSA. Trimming took off 2 bases at V and 5 bases at J, with 12 bases between the two ends. CDR3 DNA sequence: TGTGCCAGCAGCTTAACAGGGAGGGAGGAGACCCAGTACTTC. This sequence encodes CASSLTGREETQYF.

This sequence joins TRBV5-1 and TRBJ1-2, with D perhaps matching TRBD1 (5 bases). V lost 4 bases to trimming and J lost 8 bases, with 12 bases between them. The germline V gene has CDR1 SGHRS and CDR2 YFSETQ. The CDR3 extends over 12 amino acids. CDR3 amino acids: CASSPGGAGYTF. DNA for the CDR3: TGCGCCAGCAGCCCGGGAGGGGCCGGCTACACCTTC.

A single count supports this clone. The genes are TRBV5-1 and TRBJ2-3; D remains unclear. Looked up from germline, CDR1 is SGHRS and CDR2 is YFSETQ. V lost 1 base and J lost 1, with 7 bases in between. CDR3 length: 14 residues. In nucleotides, the CDR3 is TGCGCCAGCAGCTTGTATGCGGGCACAGATACGCAGTATTTT. Translated, it gives CASSLYAGTDTQYF.

This chain links TRBV4-2 with TRBJ2-5, with D possibly being TRBD1 (5 bases). The V and J ends lost 4 bases and 3 bases respectively, with 12 bases between them. Germline V gene sequence: CDR1 LGHNA, CDR2 YNFKEQ. The CDR3 spans 14 residues. Here the CDR3 DNA reads TGTGCCAGCAGCCTCCAGACAGCAGAAGAGACCCAGTACTTC. Translation gives CASSLQTAEETQYF.

In this sample, this clone turned up a few times. The rearrangement joins TRBV6-5 to TRBJ1-6, with TRBD1 identical over 7 bases. V lost 5 bases and J lost 8; bases outside the gene matches: 9. CDR3 length equals 15 residues. In germline, CDR1 is MNHEY, CDR2 SVGAGI. This CDR3 reads CASSTGQLMYSPLHF. The CDR3 DNA sequence: TGTGCCAGCAGTACGGGACAGCTCATGTATTCACCCCTCCACTTT.

The chain carries TRBV5-1 and TRBJ2-1; D might be TRBD1 (6 bases). The V gene's germline CDR1 is SGHRS and CDR2 YFSETQ. The V and J ends lost 0 bases and 0 bases respectively, with 10 bases between them. This CDR3 spans 16 amino acids. The CDR3 loop is CASSLDGQSSYNEQFF. The CDR3 DNA follows: TGCGCCAGCAGCTTGGATGGACAGAGCTCCTACAATGAGCAGTTCTTC.

The sample holds a few counts of this clone. V usage is TRBV9 and J usage is TRBJ2-7; TRBD1 is a possible D gene (5 bases). The CDR3 loop spans 16 amino acids. Germline V gene data show CDR1 as SGDLS and CDR2 as YYNGEE. Trimming took 0 bases from V and 5 from J, leaving 18 bases between them. The chain's CDR3 is CASSVGSGSEGDEQYF. The CDR3 DNA is TGTGCCAGCAGCGTAGGATCAGGCTCCGAAGGGGACGAGCAGTACTTC.

On this clone itself: At the DNA level, this CDR3 is encoded by other sequences in the same sample as well. This chain connects TRBV6-6 to TRBJ2-3; D may be TRBD2 (6 bases). The CDR3 totals 15 residues. Germline lookup yields CDR1 MNHNY and CDR2 SVGAGI (reference sequence). Trimming left V 2 bases short and J 0 bases short, with 9 bases between. CDR3 sequence: CASSYGAGSTDTQYF. CDR3 nucleotide sequence: TGTGCCAGCAGTTACGGGGCGGGGAGCACAGATACGCAGTATTTT.

This clone has a handful of counts. This chain joins TRBV28 and TRBJ1-1; D remains unclear. Trimming took 3 bases from V and 5 from J, leaving 7 bases between them. There are 12 residues in the CDR3. Germline lookup yields CDR1 MDHEN and CDR2 SYDVKM. Here the CDR3 reads CASSFLRTEAFF. Written as DNA, the CDR3 is TGTGCCAGCAGTTTTCTCAGGACTGAAGCTTTCTTT.

This clone has more than one count but fewer than ten. V is TRBV5-4 and J is TRBJ2-1, with 12 positions matching TRBD2. The V and J ends lost 5 bases and 7 bases, in that order; junction bases with no gene match: 16. The CDR3 runs to 18 residues. The V gene's germline CDR1 is SGHNT and CDR2 YYREEE (reference sequence). The CDR3 nucleotides read TGTGCCAGCAGTTTCCGGACTAGCGGGGCAGGGGTACAAAATGAGCAGTTCTTC. Its translation is CASSFRTSGAGVQNEQFF.

This clone was recorded once. J is TRBJ1-1 and V is TRBV11-2; D call uncertain. Germline loops: CDR1 SGHAT, CDR2 FQNNGV. The ends were cut back, 0 bases at V and 1 base at J, with 18 bases in the middle. CDR3 length: 18 residues. Here the CDR3 DNA reads TGTGCCAGCAGCTTAGACCCCGGGTGGTACGGAGGGAACACTGAAGCTTTCTTT. Amino acid sequence: CASSLDPGWYGGNTEAFF.

The V call is TRBV5-4, the J call TRBJ2-1; TRBD1 matches 10 bases. V was clipped by 4 bases and J by 3 bases; unmatched bases: 4. The germline V gene encodes CDR1 SGHNT and CDR2 YYREEE (reference sequence). This CDR3 is 15 amino acids long. The DNA of the CDR3 is TGTGCCAGCAGCGCCCGGGACAGGGGCTACAATGAGCAGTTCTTC. This sequence encodes CASSARDRGYNEQFF.

The V call is TRBV27, the J call TRBJ2-7; 9 bases line up with TRBD1. Germline V gene lookup returns CDR1 MNHEY and CDR2 SMNVEV (reference sequence). J gave up 6 bases and V 5 bases, and 5 bases lay outside the gene matches. The CDR3 length is 13 residues. CDR3 amino acids: CASSTKDRGEQYF. The CDR3 DNA follows: TGTGCCAGCAGTACCAAGGACAGGGGCGAGCAGTACTTC.

The CDR3 reads CAWSVTRITGELFF. The CDR3 DNA reads as TGTGCCTGGAGTGTAACCAGAATCACCGGGGAGCTGTTTTTT. The chain links TRBV30 to TRBJ2-2, with unresolved D. CDR1 and CDR2 from the germline V gene are GTSNPN and SVGIG (reference sequence). This CDR3 spans 14 amino acids. The germline V and J ends were trimmed by 0 bases and 4 bases, with 9 bases remaining between them.